This T cell receptor beta chain was observed in a study of CD8+CD57+ T cells in acquired aplastic anemia. Profiling that covered TCR beta VDJ and CDR3 relied on genomic DNA as its template. MiXCR, run by TCRdb on the reads, gives a single entry per CDR3 protein. The sample has about 220,000 distinct CDR3 sequences; 34% are singletons. The CDR3 contains 16 residues. V lost 3 bases to trimming and J lost 8 bases, with 22 bases between them. Germline CDR1 LGHDT, CDR2 YNNKEL (reference sequence). The TCR originated in a human donor in good health, serving as a control. Source material: sorted CD4+, CD8+, or CD8+CD57+ T cells (not recorded which) from PBMCs. The chain recombines TRBV3-1 with TRBJ1-2; no clear D. CDR3 sequence reads: CASSHGRGRVRAGYTF. The CDR3 region has the DNA TGTGCCAGCAGCCACGGGCGAGGTAGGGTCAGAGCCGGCTACACCTTC. The full variable domain, rest sourced from reference TRBV3-1 and TRBJ1-2, is DTAVSQTPKYLVTQMGNDKSIKCEQNLGHDTMYWYKQDSKKFLKIMFSYNNKELIINETVPNRFSPKSPDKAHLNLHINSLELGDSAVYFCASSHGRGRVRAGYTFGSGTRLTVV.